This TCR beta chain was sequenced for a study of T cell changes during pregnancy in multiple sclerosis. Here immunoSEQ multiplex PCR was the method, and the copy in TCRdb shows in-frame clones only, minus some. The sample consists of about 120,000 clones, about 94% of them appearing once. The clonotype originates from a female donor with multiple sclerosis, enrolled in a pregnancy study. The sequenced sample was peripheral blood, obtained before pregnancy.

CDR3 nucleotides: TGCGCCAGCAGGGTCGGTCGGGAGACCCAGTACTTC. It codes for CASRVGRETQYF. This chain joins TRBV5-1 and TRBJ2-5; D call uncertain. The CDR3 extends over 12 amino acids. Per the germline V gene, CDR1 is SGHRS and CDR2 is YFSETQ. The V end lost 5 bases, the J end lost 5 bases, and 10 bases lay between the germline ends.